This T cell receptor (beta chain) appears in the sequencing data of a study of human T cells and chemical hapten exposure. The CDR3 has 12 amino acids. V lost 3 bases and J lost 10, with 12 bases in between. TCRdb fed the RACE reads into MiXCR, producing one record per CDR3 protein. The table records around 300,000 distinct CDR3 sequences, over 5% of them present only once. This clonotype showed up many times. The time point: pre-sensitization, week 0. The sample's treatment: therapeutic diphenylcyclopropenone sensitization with weekly scalp DPC. The receptor was isolated from a woman aged 18-29 years with alopecia areata. Some clones in this sample may be carry-over from other donors' samples. The source was whole blood, collected in connection with sensitization to the hapten diphenylcyclopropenone (DPC). The chain has TRBV12-3 or TRBV12-4 and TRBJ1-2; perhaps TRBD1 as D (6 bases). The DNA of the CDR3 is TGTGCCAGCAGTTTGAGCAGGGGAGACTACACCTTC. The encoded protein is CASSLSRGDYTF.